These 27 T cell receptor beta chains were sequenced from one sample in a study of control samples from healthy donors and cancer patients. Sequenced by immunoSEQ multiplex PCR; TCRdb stores in-frame clones only, minus some. Of 100,000 to 150,000 clones listed, approximately 91% are singletons. The specimen sequenced was blood. These receptor sequences come from a woman younger than 30 in good health.

The V and J genes are TRBV10-3 and TRBJ1-1, with TRBD1 as a possible D gene (5 bases). Germline V gene data show CDR1 as ENHRY and CDR2 as SYGVKD. The CDR3 runs 12 residues. Trimming left V 3 bases short and J 5 bases short, with 7 bases between. This CDR3 reads CAISEWGTEAFF. DNA for the CDR3: TGTGCCATCAGTGAATGGGGGACTGAAGCTTTCTTT.

This clone was observed a handful of times. The rearrangement uses TRBV15 and TRBJ1-5, with D unresolved. V lost 0 bases, J lost 7 bases, and 10 bases lay in between. Germline loops: CDR1 LNHNV, CDR2 YYDKDF (reference sequence). The CDR3 sequence is 14 residues long. The CDR3 is CATSRDASRQPQHF. For the CDR3, the DNA is TGTGCCACCAGCAGAGATGCCTCCAGACAGCCCCAGCATTTT.

CDR3 bases: TGTGCCAGCTCACCACTGTCAGGGTATCCAGATACGCAGTATTTT. The encoded protein is CASSPLSGYPDTQYF. The chain has TRBV18 and TRBJ2-3, with D perhaps matching TRBD1 (5 bases). The germline V gene has CDR1 KGHSH and CDR2 LQKENI. The CDR3 contains 15 residues. The V end was cut by 1 base, the J end by 4 bases, with 12 bases between.

Regarding this clone: The identical CDR3 is also encoded by other nucleotide sequences in the sample. The V gene is TRBV6-5, the J gene TRBJ1-6, with 9 nucleotides matching TRBD1. The germline V gene has CDR1 MNHEY and CDR2 SVGAGI. The CDR3 length is 15 residues. Losses at the gene ends were 0 bases for V and 8 bases for J; bases not matched to a gene: 2. CDR3 bases: TGTGCCAGCAGTTACTCGAGGACAGGGGATTCACCCCTCCACTTT. Amino acid sequence: CASSYSRTGDSPLHF.

The rearrangement uses TRBV28 and TRBJ1-6, with a tentative D call TRBD1 (5 bases). Germline-derived CDR1 and CDR2 are MDHEN and SYDVKM. The CDR3 is 13 residues long. Trimming removed 10 bases at V and 9 bases at J, with 16 bases between. Here the CDR3 reads CATWRGLGSPLHF. CDR3 DNA sequence: TGTGCCACCTGGAGGGGCCTTGGTTCACCCCTCCACTTT.

The chain combines TRBV14 with TRBJ2-1; 8 bases fit TRBD1. V lost 1 base, J lost 0 bases, and 5 bases stayed unmatched. The CDR3 sequence is 17 residues long. Germline V CDR1 and CDR2: SGHDN, FVKESK. The CDR3: CASSQGTGPSSYNEQFF. CDR3 DNA: TGTGCCAGCAGCCAAGGGACAGGGCCTAGCTCCTACAATGAGCAGTTCTTC.

The V and J genes are TRBV11-2 and TRBJ2-7; D gene unclear. The germline V gene encodes CDR1 SGHAT and CDR2 FQNNGV. Trimming shortened V by 5 bases and J by 0 bases, and 5 bases separated the two germline ends. CDR3 size: 12 residues. DNA for the CDR3: TGTGCCAGCAGCCTGAGCTCCTACGAGCAGTACTTC. Its translation: CASSLSSYEQYF.

This clone occurred a few times. The CDR3 reads CASSSPPYEQYF. DNA for the CDR3: TGTGCCAGCAGCTCTCCCCCCTACGAGCAGTACTTC. This sequence joins TRBV28 and TRBJ2-7; no clear D. The CDR3 extends over 12 amino acids. Looked up from germline, CDR1 is MDHEN and CDR2 is SYDVKM. Trimming left V 6 bases short and J 2 bases short, with 8 bases between.

This rearrangement joins TRBV7-9 to TRBJ2-2, with TRBD1 identical over 7 bases. The CDR3 spans 17 residues. V lost 3 bases, J lost 3 bases, and 10 bases stayed unmatched. CDR1 SEHNR and CDR2 FQNEAQ come from the germline V gene (reference sequence). This CDR3 reads CASSLGPRTGDTGELFF. In DNA, the CDR3 is TGTGCCAGCAGCTTGGGTCCTCGGACAGGCGACACCGGGGAGCTGTTTTTT.

The rearrangement joins TRBV14 to TRBJ1-1; 7 bases are a match to TRBD1. Trimming removed 5 bases from V and 3 bases from J; junction bases left unmatched: 12. Germline CDR1 SGHDN, CDR2 FVKESK. CDR3 size: 16 residues. The CDR3 is CASSGSSGQSYTEAFF. In DNA form, the CDR3 reads TGTGCCAGCAGCGGGTCCTCGGGACAGTCTTACACTGAAGCTTTCTTT.

V usage is TRBV4-3 and J usage is TRBJ1-1; TRBD1 is a possible D gene (6 bases). The CDR3 is 16 residues long. V lost 0 bases and J lost 5, with 16 bases in between. CDR1 is LGHNA, CDR2 YSLEER, per germline. CDR3 coding DNA: TGCGCCAGCAGCCAAGATTTAGGGACACTTGGAACTGAAGCTTTCTTT. The encoded protein is CASSQDLGTLGTEAFF.

This clone was seen just once. The V call is TRBV3-1 (or the pseudogene TRBV3-2), the J call TRBJ2-5, with a weak D call TRBD2 (5 bases). The CDR3 sequence is 15 residues long. CDR1 and CDR2 from the germline V gene are LGHDT and YNNKEL (reference sequence). The ends were cut back, 2 bases at V and 5 bases at J, with 15 bases in the middle. CDR3 in DNA: TGTGCCAGCAGCCAACGGCTAGCTGGCGGGGAGACCCAGTACTTC. It codes for CASSQRLAGGETQYF.

V is TRBV25-1 and J is TRBJ2-2, with 10 bases matching TRBD2. The germline V gene has CDR1 MGHDK and CDR2 SYGVNS. The CDR3 has 17 residues. CDR3 residues: CAKPEASGSPVTGELFF. The CDR3 DNA is TGTGCTAAACCTGAGGCTAGCGGGAGCCCAGTCACCGGGGAGCTGTTTTTT.

The rearrangement joins TRBV3-1 (or the pseudogene TRBV3-2) to TRBJ2-4; 15 bases are a match to TRBD2. V shed 0 bases, J shed 0 bases, and the junction held 12 bases outside the gene matches. The CDR3 is made up of 22 amino acids. Germline V gene data show CDR1 as LGHDT and CDR2 as YNNKEL (reference sequence). Written as DNA, the CDR3 is TGTGCCAGCAGCCAAGAAGGGGGGCCGGGACTAGCGGGAGGAATAGCCAAAAACATTCAGTACTTC. Protein product: CASSQEGGPGLAGGIAKNIQYF.

This clone was recorded once. The chain employs TRBV20-1 and TRBJ2-1; no definite D call. CDR3 length equals 11 residues. Germline V gene lookup returns CDR1 DFQATT and CDR2 SNEGSKA (reference sequence). V lost 4 bases, J lost 5 bases, and 6 bases lay in between. CDR3 region: CSANADNEQFF. The CDR3 region has the DNA TGCAGTGCTAACGCGGACAATGAGCAGTTCTTC.

The genes are TRBV5-1 and TRBJ2-2; D may be TRBD2 (5 bases). CDR1 SGHRS and CDR2 YFSETQ come from the germline V gene. Trimming pared 5 bases from V and 6 bases from J, leaving 17 bases between. The CDR3 is 15 amino acids. For the CDR3, the DNA is TGCGCCAGCAGGAAACAACTAGGGTCGTCCGGGGAGCTGTTTTTT. Its translation: CASRKQLGSSGELFF. Full variable domain (missing parts from reference TRBV5-1 and TRBJ2-2): KAGVTQTPRYLIKTRGQQVTLSCSPISGHRSVSWYQQTPGQGLQFLFEYFSETQRNKGNFPGRFSGRQFSNSRSEMNVSTLELGDSALYLCASRKQLGSSGELFFGEGSRLTVL.

The chain has TRBV6-5 and TRBJ2-5, with 11 bases lining up with TRBD2. The V gene's germline CDR1 is MNHEY and CDR2 SVGAGI. This CDR3 contains 15 residues. With 7 bases clipped from V and 5 bases from J, the junction kept 9 bases outside the gene matches. CDR3 residues: CASTELAGERETQYF. The CDR3 DNA reads as TGTGCCAGCACCGAACTAGCGGGGGAGCGGGAGACCCAGTACTTC.

The gene calls are TRBV6-5 and TRBJ2-7; D is undetermined. The CDR3 sequence is 13 residues long. Trimming took 2 bases from V and 4 from J, leaving 9 bases between them. The germline gives CDR1 MNHEY, CDR2 SVGAGI. CDR3 residues: CASSYTGFYEQYF. The CDR3 coding sequence is TGTGCCAGCAGTTACACTGGGTTTTACGAGCAGTACTTC.

V usage is TRBV6-5 and J usage is TRBJ1-6; 8 bases map to TRBD1. The CDR3 extends over 15 amino acids. The germline V gene has CDR1 MNHEY and CDR2 SVGAGI. V was pared by 0 bases and J by 10 bases, with 5 bases of the junction left unmatched. CDR3 in amino acids: CASSYSNRGGSPLHF. CDR3 in DNA: TGTGCCAGCAGTTACTCCAACAGGGGGGGATCACCCCTCCACTTT.

CDR3 region: CASSLQNEKLFF. CDR3 bases: TGTGCCAGCAGTTTACAAAATGAAAAACTGTTTTTT. The chain recombines TRBV28 with TRBJ1-4; D remains ambiguous. Trimming removed 2 bases at V and 5 bases at J, with 3 bases between. This CDR3 has 12 residues. The V gene's germline CDR1 is MDHEN and CDR2 SYDVKM.

The table lists this clone with a count of one. The chain uses TRBV29-1 and TRBJ2-1; TRBD1 might be the D (5 bases). Trimming removed 2 bases at V and 1 base at J, with 9 bases between. This CDR3 has 14 amino acids. Germline CDR1 reads SQVTM; CDR2 reads ANQGSEA. CDR3 protein: CSVEKGYSYNEQFF. DNA of the CDR3: TGCAGCGTTGAAAAGGGGTATTCCTACAATGAGCAGTTCTTC.

The chain recombines TRBV6-5 with TRBJ1-2; no clear D. Trimming removed 8 bases from V and 7 bases from J, with 20 bases in between. The CDR3 extends over 14 amino acids. Germline V gene lookup returns CDR1 MNHEY and CDR2 SVGAGI. DNA of the CDR3: TGTGCCAGCCGCTCCCCCAACGGAGCCGCTGGCTACACCTTC. It specifies CASRSPNGAAGYTF.

The rearrangement uses TRBV5-8 and TRBJ1-5, with D possibly matching TRBD1 (5 bases). CDR1 and CDR2 (germline): SGHTS, YDEGEE. Trimming removed 4 bases from V and 3 bases from J, with 17 bases in between. CDR3 length: 16 amino acids. CDR3 sequence reads: CASSRTDFGTNQPQHF. CDR3 DNA: TGTGCCAGCAGCCGGACGGATTTTGGGACCAATCAGCCCCAGCATTTT.

The chain employs TRBV6-5 and TRBJ1-6; 8 nucleotides align to TRBD1. Germline V lookup: CDR1 MNHEY, CDR2 SVGAGI. The CDR3 totals 15 residues. After removal of 5 bases from V and 5 bases from J, the junction contained 5 bases not matched to a gene. CDR3 nucleotides: TGTGCCAGCAGTAGAGACAGGGGAAATAATTCACCCCTCCACTTT. Residues: CASSRDRGNNSPLHF.

This clone was counted only a few times. In DNA, the CDR3 is TGCGCCAGCAGCTTGGACACAGGGGACCAGCCCCAGCATTTT. Protein sequence: CASSLDTGDQPQHF. This chain uses TRBV5-1 with TRBJ1-5; 7 bases fit TRBD1. The V gene end was trimmed by 0 bases and the J gene end by 7 bases; junction bases not matched to a gene: 4. This CDR3 is 14 amino acids long. From germline, CDR1 is SGHRS and CDR2 YFSETQ.

The rearrangement joins TRBV30 to TRBJ1-6; 7 bases line up with TRBD1. CDR1 is GTSNPN, CDR2 SVGIG, per germline (reference sequence). The V and J ends lost 2 bases and 13 bases, in that order; junction bases with no gene match: 11. The CDR3 is made up of 14 amino acids. CDR3 DNA sequence: TGTGCCTGGAGTAGTACAGGGGCCGCCCAGCCCCTCCACTTT. Protein: CAWSSTGAAQPLHF.

This chain links TRBV28 with TRBJ1-2; D not resolved. The V gene lost 3 bases and the J gene lost 1 base, with 6 bases spanning the gap. The germline V gene encodes CDR1 MDHEN and CDR2 SYDVKM. The CDR3 covers 13 residues. CDR3 region: CASSFQNNYGYTF. The CDR3 nucleotides are TGTGCCAGCAGTTTTCAGAATAACTATGGCTACACCTTC.